A single sample is the source of the 21 T cell receptor beta chains below, sequenced in a study of blood T cell repertoires in COVID-19 (TCRdb year 2020). The method behind the library was the immunoSEQ multiplex PCR assay. Not all clones reach the TCRdb copy of this immuneACCESS table, which keeps in-frame sequences only. Checked studies attribute under half of the gap to unresolved V genes and leave the rest unexplained. In this sample the table shows some 90,000 clones, 80% to 90% of which occur a single time. Under 9.5% of the sample goes to the ten largest clones. What was sequenced was peripheral blood. The receptors shown here come from a man aged 50-60 years with acute or convalescent COVID-19.

This chain uses TRBV1 with TRBJ2-5; the DNA was not used to check the table's D call, TRBD2. TRBV1 is a pseudogene. This CDR3 has 13 amino acids. CDR3 in amino acids: CTSSPRGRETQYF. The CDR3 DNA is TGCACCAGCAGCCCCCGGGGGAGAGAGACCCAGTACTTC.

The chain joins TRBV30 to TRBJ1-1; D gene uncertain. The CDR3 covers 14 residues. The germline V and J ends were trimmed by 0 bases and 0 bases, with 8 bases remaining between them. CDR1 GTSNPN and CDR2 SVGIG come from the germline V gene (reference sequence). CDR3: CAWSVVAMNTEAFF. DNA of the CDR3: TGTGCCTGGAGTGTGGTAGCAATGAACACTGAAGCTTTCTTT.

J is TRBJ1-5 and V is TRBV6-1, with a possible D match to TRBD1 (5 bases). This CDR3 spans 14 amino acids. Germline values: CDR1 MNHNS, CDR2 SASEGT. The ends were cut back, 2 bases at V and 9 bases at J, with 14 bases in the middle. CDR3 bases: TGTGCCAGCAGTGAATCCTCAGGGAACTCGCCCCAGCATTTT. Translated, it gives CASSESSGNSPQHF.

This chain uses TRBV4-2 with TRBJ2-3; 8 bases agree with TRBD2. Germline CDR1 LGHNA, CDR2 YNFKEQ. The V and J ends lost 2 bases and 3 bases, in that order; junction bases with no gene match: 10. The CDR3 is 17 residues long. CDR3 protein: CASSQFQPGLVTDTQYF. The CDR3 DNA sequence: TGTGCCAGCAGCCAATTTCAGCCGGGACTAGTTACAGATACGCAGTATTTT.

The rearrangement uses TRBV3-1 (or the pseudogene TRBV3-2) and TRBJ2-3; 7 bases align to TRBD2. J gave up 6 bases and V 3 bases, and 6 bases lay outside the gene matches. Germline values: CDR1 LGHDT, CDR2 YNNKEL (reference sequence). The CDR3 consists of 14 residues. CDR3 DNA: TGTGCCAGCAGCCAGGGACTGGGGGGGGATACGCAGTATTTT. It is translated as CASSQGLGGDTQYF.

This clone has more than one count but fewer than ten. The chain recombines TRBV2 with TRBJ1-5; 9 bases line up with TRBD1. The CDR3 runs to 15 residues. Germline V gene lookup returns CDR1 SNHLY and CDR2 FYNNEI. The V segment lost 5 bases and the J segment 3 bases; nucleotides outside the gene matches: 5. The DNA of the CDR3 is TGTGCCAGCAGTCAAAGGACAGGGGACAATCAGCCCCAGCATTTT. It translates to CASSQRTGDNQPQHF.

The rearrangement links TRBV3-1 (or the pseudogene TRBV3-2) to TRBJ1-2; 9 nucleotides line up with TRBD1. V trimming: 1 base; J trimming: 5 bases; junction bases outside the gene matches: 5. Germline V lookup: CDR1 LGHDT, CDR2 YNNKEL (reference sequence). The CDR3 consists of 15 residues. CDR3 sequence: CASSQVDRGIYGYTF. The CDR3 DNA sequence: TGTGCCAGCAGCCAAGTGGACAGGGGCATATATGGCTACACCTTC.

This chain connects TRBV7-3 to TRBJ2-1; D not resolved. CDR1 is SGHTA, CDR2 FQGTGA, per germline. The CDR3 is made up of 12 amino acids. V lost 4 bases and J 8 bases, leaving 9 bases between the germline ends. CDR3 protein: CASSSMADEQFF. The DNA for the CDR3 is TGTGCCAGCAGCTCAATGGCGGATGAGCAGTTCTTC.

The chain employs TRBV28 and TRBJ1-4; D remains unclear. CDR3 length: 14 residues. V lost 11 bases and J 0 bases, leaving 13 bases between the germline ends. Germline V CDR1 and CDR2: MDHEN, SYDVKM. The CDR3 is CASTVTSTNEKLFF. The DNA of the CDR3 is TGTGCCTCCACAGTTACTTCAACTAATGAAAAACTGTTTTTT.

A single count supports this clone. The chain uses TRBV30 and TRBJ2-3, with 12 bases matching TRBD2. CDR1 is GTSNPN, CDR2 SVGIG, per germline (reference sequence). This CDR3 contains 16 residues. V trimming: 0 bases; J trimming: 6 bases; junction bases outside the gene matches: 7. The CDR3 here is CAWSVRASGGADTQYF. DNA of the CDR3: TGTGCCTGGAGTGTTAGGGCTAGCGGGGGGGCCGATACGCAGTATTTT.

The chain recombines TRBV10-3 with TRBJ2-7, with 8 bases that match TRBD2. This CDR3 contains 13 residues. The junction had 2 bases not matched to a gene; V was cut back by 3 bases and J by 4 bases. From germline, CDR1 is ENHRY and CDR2 SYGVKD. CDR3 bases: TGTGCCATCAGTGAAATAGCGGGGTACGAGCAGTACGTC. This sequence encodes CAISEIAGYEQYV.

V gene TRBV7-8 combines with J gene TRBJ2-1; D call uncertain. The CDR3 length is 15 residues. Trimming removed 2 bases from V and 4 bases from J, with 12 bases in between. Germline values: CDR1 SGHVS, CDR2 FQNEAQ. The CDR3, as DNA: TGTGCCAGCAGCTTAATGGGCCCCACATACAATGAGCAGTTCTTC. As protein: CASSLMGPTYNEQFF. Full variable domain (missing parts from reference TRBV7-8 and TRBJ2-1): GAGVSQSPRYKVAKRGQDVALRCDPISGHVSLFWYQQALGQGPEFLTYFQNEAQLDKSGLPSDRFFAERPEGSVSTLKIQRTQQEDSAVYLCASSLMGPTYNEQFFGPGTRLTVL.

The genes are TRBV5-5 and TRBJ1-1, with D possibly matching TRBD1 (6 bases). V lost 1 base, J lost 0 bases, and 10 bases lay in between. This CDR3 is built from 15 residues. Germline V gene sequence: CDR1 SGHKS, CDR2 YYEKEE (reference sequence). The CDR3 here is CASSLNRDVNTEAFF. CDR3 sequence (DNA): TGTGCCAGCAGCTTGAACAGGGATGTGAACACTGAAGCTTTCTTT.

This chain connects TRBV6-1 to TRBJ1-2, with D unclear. The CDR3 contains 13 residues. Trimming removed 2 bases at V and 4 bases at J, with 8 bases between. Germline assignment: CDR1 MNHNS and CDR2 SASEGT. The CDR3 protein is CASSESGVYGYTF. In DNA form, the CDR3 reads TGTGCCAGCAGTGAAAGCGGGGTCTATGGCTACACCTTC.

V is TRBV19 and J is TRBJ1-6; D possibly corresponds to TRBD1 (5 bases). With 2 bases removed from V and 10 bases from J, the gap between germline ends came to 12 bases. CDR3 length: 14 residues. Germline values: CDR1 LNHDA, CDR2 SQIVND (reference sequence). This CDR3 is CASSIKGVGSPLHF. CDR3 DNA: TGTGCCAGTAGTATAAAAGGGGTAGGCTCACCCCTCCACTTT.

CDR3 sequence (DNA): TGTGCCTGGAGTGCAGTCTCTGGAAACACCATATATTTT. It translates to CAWSAVSGNTIYF. The rearrangement links TRBV30 to TRBJ1-3, with unresolved D. This CDR3 is built from 13 residues. Looked up from germline, CDR1 is GTSNPN and CDR2 is SVGIG (reference sequence). The V end was cut by 1 base, the J end by 0 bases, with 4 bases between.

The table lists this clone with a count of one. The chain is built from TRBV5-5 and TRBJ2-1; D possibly corresponds to TRBD2 (5 bases). V lost 0 bases and J lost 4, with 14 bases in between. Germline assignment: CDR1 SGHKS and CDR2 YYEKEE (reference sequence). The CDR3 covers 16 residues. The CDR3, as DNA: TGTGCCAGCAGCTTGGAGGAAGGGCGCGGGTACAATGAGCAGTTCTTC. Its translation: CASSLEEGRGYNEQFF.

This clone came up once. This chain uses TRBV7-9 with TRBJ1-2; the D gene is possibly TRBD1 (6 bases). The germline gives CDR1 SEHNR, CDR2 FQNEAQ (reference sequence). The CDR3 totals 15 residues. V dropped 3 bases and J dropped 1 base, with 12 bases sitting between them. The CDR3 protein is CASSLVGAVNYGYTF. The DNA of the CDR3 is TGTGCCAGCAGCTTGGTGGGGGCGGTTAACTATGGCTACACCTTC.

This chain connects TRBV5-4 to TRBJ2-6; no clear D. V lost 3 bases, J lost 0 bases, and 7 bases lay in between. The V gene's germline CDR1 is SGHNT and CDR2 YYREEE (reference sequence). This CDR3 is built from 15 residues. The CDR3 region has the DNA TGTGCCAGCAGCTGGAGTGGCTCTGGGGCCAACGTCCTGACTTTC. Protein sequence: CASSWSGSGANVLTF.

The chain employs TRBV11-1 and TRBJ2-3, with D possibly being TRBD2 (6 bases). This CDR3 is built from 16 residues. The germline V gene has CDR1 SGHAT and CDR2 FQDESV (reference sequence). V lost 6 bases, J lost 6 bases, and 22 bases lay in between. CDR3 region: CASRSPRGGLSDTQYF. DNA for the CDR3: TGTGCCAGCAGGTCTCCTCGGGGAGGCCTCTCGGATACGCAGTATTTT.

The chain employs TRBV5-1 and TRBJ2-2; D uncertain. V was clipped by 3 bases and J by 4 bases, with 10 bases between them. CDR1 SGHRS and CDR2 YFSETQ come from the germline V gene. The CDR3 runs to 14 residues. The CDR3 here is CASSSNTGTGELFF. For the CDR3, the DNA is TGCGCCAGCAGCTCAAATACGGGCACCGGGGAGCTGTTTTTT.